This TCR beta chain was identified in a study of CD8+ T cells in alopecia areata. About the study: Oral tofacitinib (5 to 10 mg twice daily) was administered to treated patients. Study-wide points: Scalp clonality, together with expanded CD8+ clones among the top 100, fell significantly with tofacitinib. Elevated clonality characterized lesional scalp relative to normal scalp, particularly in alopecia totalis/universalis.

CDR1 is SGHTA, CDR2 FQGNSA, per germline. V was clipped by 1 base and J by 1 base, with 14 bases between them. CDR3 size: 17 residues. Extracted RNA was reverse transcribed, and the resulting cDNA served as sequencing template. TCRdb's table, derived via immunoSEQ multiplex PCR, lists solely in-frame clones and lacks some. The sample yields approximately 140,000 clones, roughly four fifths seen once. Points on this clone: Its target is not known.

As to treatment: oral pan-JAK inhibitor, 5-10 mg twice daily. It was from alopecia areata patients that lesional scalp punch biopsies and peripheral blood were collected. The chain joins TRBV7-2 to TRBJ1-3; no clear D gene. This TCR was recovered from a human donor with alopecia areata. Sequences were derived from CD8+ T cells sorted from blood, sampled at week 4, from a patient treated with tofacitinib. CDR3 sequence reads: CASSLGADPRSGNTIYF. The CDR3 coding sequence is TGTGCCAGCAGCTTAGGGGCCGATCCACGGTCTGGAAACACCATATATTTT.